A single sample is the source of the 28 T cell receptor beta chains below, sequenced in a study of blood T cell repertoires in COVID-19. TCRdb's copy holds only in-frame clones and misses some; the assay was immunoSEQ multiplex PCR. The data hold some 300,000 clones, with around four fifths observed a single time. Sequencing was carried out using peripheral blood. The receptors were gathered from a woman between 50 and 59 years old with active or convalescent COVID-19.

The chain links TRBV19 to TRBJ1-2; D is perhaps TRBD1 (6 bases). Looked up from germline, CDR1 is LNHDA and CDR2 is SQIVND (reference sequence). The CDR3 runs 15 residues. With 4 bases removed from V and 8 bases from J, the gap between germline ends came to 20 bases. Written as DNA, the CDR3 is TGTGCCAGTAGTACGCGGGGGCAGAAGCCTTTAGGCTACACCTTC. Protein: CASSTRGQKPLGYTF.

Here the CDR3 reads CASSRAGETNYGYTF. The CDR3 nucleotides are TGTGCCAGTAGTAGGGCGGGGGAGACTAACTATGGCTACACCTTC. The V call is TRBV19, the J call TRBJ1-2; maybe TRBD1 (5 bases). CDR1 and CDR2 from the germline V gene are LNHDA and SQIVND (reference sequence). This CDR3 has 15 amino acids. Trimming removed 4 bases from V and 0 bases from J, with 12 bases in between. Variable domain in full (rest from reference TRBV19 and TRBJ1-2): DGGITQSPKYLFRKEGQNVTLSCEQNLNHDAMYWYRQDPGQGLRLIYYSQIVNDFQKGDIAEGYSVSREKKESFPLTVTSAQKNPTAFYLCASSRAGETNYGYTFGSGTRLTVV.

The V and J genes are TRBV27 and TRBJ1-2; 7 nucleotides agree with TRBD1. The CDR3 contains 16 residues. Germline lookup yields CDR1 MNHEY and CDR2 SMNVEV (reference sequence). V gave up 6 bases and J gave up 6 bases; unmatched junction bases: 16. CDR3 region: CASRKNRDSGSHGYTF. CDR3 sequence (DNA): TGTGCCAGCAGGAAGAACCGGGACAGTGGTTCTCATGGCTACACCTTC.

V usage is TRBV19 and J usage is TRBJ1-1, with D unclear. Trimming cost V 5 bases and J 5 bases, with 21 bases left between them. The germline gives CDR1 LNHDA, CDR2 SQIVND (reference sequence). The CDR3 is 16 amino acids. CDR3 region: CASSSFPERGATEAFF. The CDR3 DNA reads as TGTGCCAGTAGTTCCTTCCCCGAGCGGGGAGCAACTGAAGCTTTCTTT.

The chain joins TRBV6-4 to TRBJ2-7; D possibly corresponds to TRBD2 (6 bases). V was cut by 3 bases and J by 3 bases, with 15 bases left in between. The length of the CDR3 is 15 residues. Per the germline V gene, CDR1 is MRHNA and CDR2 is SNTAGT. The CDR3 loop reads CASSEPRERFYEQYF. The CDR3, as DNA: TGTGCCAGCAGTGAGCCGCGGGAAAGGTTCTACGAGCAGTACTTC.

The rearrangement joins TRBV6-5 to TRBJ1-5; TRBD1 aligns across 7 bases. V was pared by 6 bases and J by 1 base, with 6 bases of the junction left unmatched. This CDR3 spans 15 amino acids. CDR1 and CDR2 (germline): MNHEY, SVGAGI. CDR3 nucleotides: TGTGCCAGCAGCCCCGGGACAGTCAGCAATCAGCCCCAGCATTTT. Translated, it gives CASSPGTVSNQPQHF.

V is TRBV3-1 (or the pseudogene TRBV3-2) and J is TRBJ2-1; D unclear. V was cut by 5 bases and J by 4 bases, with 6 bases left in between. The germline CDR1 and CDR2 sequences are LGHDT and YNNKEL (reference sequence). This CDR3 is 12 amino acids long. This chain's CDR3 is CASSGRYNEQFF. CDR3 bases: TGTGCCAGCAGCGGGCGATACAATGAGCAGTTCTTC.

The CDR3 loop reads CASSVWGEVPYNEQFF. CDR3 bases: TGTGCCAGCAGTGTTTGGGGGGAGGTTCCCTACAATGAGCAGTTCTTC. The J gene is TRBJ2-1, the V gene TRBV6-4; TRBD2 might be the D (6 bases). Looked up from germline, CDR1 is MRHNA and CDR2 is SNTAGT. This CDR3 region has 16 residues. Trimming removed 4 bases from V and 2 bases from J, with 15 bases in between.

This chain uses TRBV20-1 with TRBJ1-2, with D perhaps matching TRBD1 (6 bases). V lost 5 bases to trimming and J lost 2 bases, with 6 bases between them. Germline V gives CDR1 DFQATT, CDR2 SNEGSKA (reference sequence). The CDR3 has 11 amino acids. The chain's CDR3 is CSAGQNYGYTF. DNA of the CDR3: TGCAGTGCTGGACAGAACTATGGCTACACCTTC.

The chain links TRBV6-1 to TRBJ1-5; 7 nucleotides agree with TRBD1. The CDR3 extends over 16 amino acids. V gave up 4 bases and J gave up 1 base; unmatched junction bases: 7. The germline gives CDR1 MNHNS, CDR2 SASEGT. As DNA, the CDR3 is TGTGCCAGCAGTGCACACAGGGGTGCAAGCAATCAGCCCCAGCATTTT. Translated: CASSAHRGASNQPQHF.

CDR3 in amino acids: CASSLSSPGGSYGYTF. CDR3 sequence (DNA): TGTGCCAGCAGTTTATCGAGCCCAGGGGGCTCCTATGGCTACACCTTC. The rearrangement uses TRBV27 and TRBJ1-2; 8 bases match TRBD1. The V gene end was trimmed by 0 bases and the J gene end by 4 bases; junction bases not matched to a gene: 7. This CDR3 region has 16 residues. The germline V gene encodes CDR1 MNHEY and CDR2 SMNVEV (reference sequence).

The CDR3, as DNA: TGTGCCAGCAGCTTACAACAGGTGAACTATGGCTACACCTTC. This codes for CASSLQQVNYGYTF. This rearrangement joins TRBV6-5 to TRBJ1-2; D perhaps matches TRBD1 (5 bases). Germline values: CDR1 MNHEY, CDR2 SVGAGI. This CDR3 has 14 residues. V was trimmed by 6 bases and J by 2 bases, leaving 13 bases between them.

V and J are TRBV15 and TRBJ2-3; D is ambiguous. Between the trimmed V and J ends, which lost 1 base and 6 bases, there was a span of 11 bases. This CDR3 has 14 residues. The germline gives CDR1 LNHNV, CDR2 YYDKDF (reference sequence). CDR3 loop: CATSRVDPTDTQYF. CDR3 sequence (DNA): TGTGCCACCAGCAGAGTCGATCCTACGGATACGCAGTATTTT.

The chain joins TRBV28 to TRBJ1-2; TRBD1 is a possible D gene (5 bases). Germline V gene lookup returns CDR1 MDHEN and CDR2 SYDVKM. The CDR3 sequence is 13 residues long. The germline V and J ends were trimmed by 6 bases and 8 bases, with 16 bases remaining between them. The CDR3 spells CASSQGQAAGYTF. CDR3 nucleotide sequence: TGTGCCAGCAGCCAGGGCCAGGCGGCCGGCTACACCTTC.

This chain connects TRBV5-4 to TRBJ2-1; 7 bases agree with TRBD1. CDR3 length: 14 amino acids. From germline, CDR1 is SGHNT and CDR2 YYREEE (reference sequence). V dropped 4 bases and J dropped 9; count of bases not matched to a gene: 10. The CDR3 coding sequence is TGTGCCAGCAGCAGGGGGCGATTTTCTGGTGAGCAGTTCTTC. Translation: CASSRGRFSGEQFF. The full variable domain, rest sourced from reference TRBV5-4 and TRBJ2-1, is ETGVTQSPTHLIKTRGQQVTLRCSSQSGHNTVSWYQQALGQGPQFIFQYYREEENGRGNFPPRFSGLQFPNYSSELNVNALELDDSALYLCASSRGRFSGEQFFGPGTRLTVL.

The rearrangement uses TRBV19 and TRBJ1-2; TRBD1 matches at 7 bases. CDR1 LNHDA and CDR2 SQIVND come from the germline V gene (reference sequence). The CDR3 spans 15 residues. The V gene end was trimmed by 4 bases and the J gene end by 0 bases; junction bases not matched to a gene: 5. CDR3 nucleotides: TGTGCCAGTAGTACAGCAGGGGGATCTAACTATGGCTACACCTTC. Translated, it gives CASSTAGGSNYGYTF.

Notes on this clone: Other DNA sequences in the same sample also yield this CDR3. The rearrangement joins TRBV18 to TRBJ1-4; D remains unclear. CDR3 length: 15 residues. With 1 base removed from V and 2 bases from J, the gap between germline ends came to 8 bases. Germline V gene lookup returns CDR1 KGHSH and CDR2 LQKENI. CDR3 sequence: CASSPRGGTNEKLFF. In DNA, the CDR3 is TGTGCCAGCTCACCACGAGGAGGGACTAATGAAAAACTGTTTTTT.

The DNA for the CDR3 is TGTGCCAGCACGGGAATCCGAACCTCTGGAAACACCATATATTTT. This codes for CASTGIRTSGNTIYF. This chain links TRBV2 with TRBJ1-3, with D unclear. V was cut by 7 bases and J by 0 bases, with 13 bases left in between. The germline gives CDR1 SNHLY, CDR2 FYNNEI. This CDR3 has 15 residues. The full variable domain, its missing parts supplied by reference TRBV2 and TRBJ1-3, is EPEVTQTPSHQVTQMGQEVILRCVPISNHLYFYWYRQILGQKVEFLVSFYNNEISEKSEIFDDQFSVERPDGSNFTLKIRSTKLEDSAMYFCASTGIRTSGNTIYFGEGSWLTVV.

The genes are TRBV19 and TRBJ2-5; D perhaps matches TRBD1 (5 bases). V shed 3 bases and J shed 1 base, with 9 bases lying between them. CDR1 LNHDA and CDR2 SQIVND come from the germline V gene (reference sequence). The CDR3 spans 14 residues. The CDR3 DNA follows: TGTGCCAGTAGTATCTGGGGCCCCCAAGAGACCCAGTACTTC. Amino acids: CASSIWGPQETQYF.

V is TRBV29-1 and J is TRBJ2-3; 7 bases fit TRBD2. The junction had 8 bases not matched to a gene; V was cut back by 6 bases and J by 5 bases. This CDR3 has 13 residues. Germline CDR1 SQVTM, CDR2 ANQGSEA. The CDR3 here is CSVGGRAGDTQYF. In nucleotides, the CDR3 is TGCAGCGTGGGTGGGAGGGCCGGAGATACGCAGTATTTT.

This chain connects TRBV27 to TRBJ2-7, with D possibly being TRBD1 (5 bases). This CDR3 region has 15 residues. The V end lost 1 base, the J end lost 5 bases, and 15 bases lay between the germline ends. Germline lookup yields CDR1 MNHEY and CDR2 SMNVEV (reference sequence). In DNA, the CDR3 is TGTGCCAGCAGTTTATTGGCAGGGCCCATCGACGAGCAGTACTTC. Its translation is CASSLLAGPIDEQYF.

The chain has TRBV24-1 and TRBJ2-3; 7 bases match TRBD1. The CDR3 has 13 amino acids. After removal of 4 bases from V and 6 bases from J, the junction contained 3 bases not matched to a gene. Germline V gene sequence: CDR1 KGHDR, CDR2 SFDVKD. CDR3 sequence reads: CATSETGEDTQYF. CDR3 nucleotide sequence: TGTGCCACCAGTGAAACAGGGGAGGATACGCAGTATTTT.

The CDR3, as DNA: TGTGCCAGCAGCCGGGGACAGCGCAATTCACCCCTCCACTTT. Protein sequence: CASSRGQRNSPLHF. This chain connects TRBV25-1 to TRBJ1-6; 7 bases align to TRBD1. The CDR3 contains 14 residues. Germline V CDR1 and CDR2: MGHDK, SYGVNS. V gave up 6 bases and J gave up 7 bases; unmatched junction bases: 6.

As to this clone: Other nucleotide sequences in the sample specify the same CDR3. The rearrangement uses TRBV18 and TRBJ2-5, with no clear D. The CDR3 extends over 12 amino acids. The germline V gene has CDR1 KGHSH and CDR2 LQKENI. V was clipped by 3 bases and J by 4 bases, with 6 bases between them. In DNA form, the CDR3 reads TGTGCCAGCTCACCGGGCCGAGAGACCCAGTACTTC. It is translated as CASSPGRETQYF.

This chain joins TRBV28 and TRBJ2-4, with 7 bases that match TRBD2. This CDR3 has 16 residues. The germline V gene has CDR1 MDHEN and CDR2 SYDVKM. Trimming took 1 base from V and 2 from J; bases not matched to a gene: 5. This chain's CDR3 is CASSLSSGGSKNIQYF. For the CDR3, the DNA is TGTGCCAGCAGTTTATCTAGCGGAGGGTCCAAAAACATTCAGTACTTC. The complete variable domain, with remaining parts taken from reference TRBV28 and TRBJ2-4, reads DVKVTQSSRYLVKRTGEKVFLECVQDMDHENMFWYRQDPGLGLRLIYFSYDVKMKEKGDIPEGYSVSREKKERFSLILESASTNQTSMYLCASSLSSGGSKNIQYFGAGTRLSVL.

This chain links TRBV19 with TRBJ1-5; D gene uncertain. The CDR3 runs 12 residues. The germline V gene has CDR1 LNHDA and CDR2 SQIVND (reference sequence). Trimming took 5 bases from V and 6 from J, leaving 8 bases between them. Here the CDR3 reads CASSAGSQPQHF. In DNA, the CDR3 is TGTGCCAGTAGTGCGGGGAGTCAGCCCCAGCATTTT.

V usage is TRBV6-1 and J usage is TRBJ2-7, with 7 bases that match TRBD2. Unmatched junction bases numbered 10, after V lost 2 bases and J lost 0 bases. Germline values: CDR1 MNHNS, CDR2 SASEGT. The CDR3 is made up of 17 amino acids. The CDR3 DNA is TGTGCCAGCAGTGAACGGGGGGTAGGGACTTCCTCCTACGAGCAGTACTTC. Its protein is CASSERGVGTSSYEQYF.

The V and J genes are TRBV19 and TRBJ1-2; 8 bases match TRBD1. The germline V gene encodes CDR1 LNHDA and CDR2 SQIVND (reference sequence). J gave up 4 bases and V 5 bases, and 9 bases lay outside the gene matches. CDR3 size: 15 residues. CDR3: CASSPSTGAGYGYTF. DNA for the CDR3: TGTGCCAGTAGTCCCTCGACAGGGGCAGGCTATGGCTACACCTTC.